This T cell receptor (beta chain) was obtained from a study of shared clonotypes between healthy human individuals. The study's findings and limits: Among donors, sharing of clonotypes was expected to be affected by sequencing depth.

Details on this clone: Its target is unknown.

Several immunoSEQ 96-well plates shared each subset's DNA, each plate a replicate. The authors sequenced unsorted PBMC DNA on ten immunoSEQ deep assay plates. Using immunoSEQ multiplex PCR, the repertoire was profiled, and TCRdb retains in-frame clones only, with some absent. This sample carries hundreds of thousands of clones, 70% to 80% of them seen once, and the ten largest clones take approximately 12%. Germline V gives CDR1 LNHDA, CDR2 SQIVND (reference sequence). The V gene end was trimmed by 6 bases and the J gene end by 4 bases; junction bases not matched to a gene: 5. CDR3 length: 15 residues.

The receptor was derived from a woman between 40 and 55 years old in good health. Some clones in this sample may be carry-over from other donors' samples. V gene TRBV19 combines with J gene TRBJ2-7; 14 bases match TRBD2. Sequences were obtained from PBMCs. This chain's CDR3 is CASSPGLAGAYEQYF. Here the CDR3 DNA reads TGTGCCAGTAGCCCGGGACTAGCGGGAGCTTACGAGCAGTACTTC.